This record concerns one T cell receptor (beta chain) sequence. Repertoires were generated with immunoSEQ multiplex PCR, while TCRdb's copy carries only in-frame clones and drops some. This table has around 1.9 million clones, 80% to 95% appearing once. The data are from a study of shared clonotypes between healthy human individuals. Positively selected for CCR7, the CD45RO-negative cells used as naive CD8 cells excluded terminally differentiated effector memory CD45RA+ cells. Deletions cut 3 bases from V and 0 bases from J, with 9 bases between. Germline CDR1 MNHEY, CDR2 SMNVEV (reference sequence). The CDR3 has 15 amino acids.

The chain joins TRBV27 to TRBJ2-1; possible D gene TRBD2, 5 bases. This clonotype was sampled from a man between 18 and 35 years old in good health. Some clones in this sample may be carry-over from other donors' samples. Material: naive CD8+ T cells from PBMCs. The CDR3 here is CASSFMAGSYNEQFF. The CDR3 DNA follows: TGTGCCAGCAGTTTCATGGCGGGCTCCTACAATGAGCAGTTCTTC.